This TCR beta chain stems from a study of cytotoxic CD8 clonotypes in ibrutinib-treated CLL. Method: immunoSEQ multiplex PCR; TCRdb's copy keeps in-frame clones and lacks some. This table has about 76,000 clones, approximately 86% appearing once. The CDR3 sequence is 11 residues long. Per the germline V gene, CDR1 is DFQATT and CDR2 is SNEGSKA (reference sequence). With 4 bases removed from V and 6 bases from J, the gap between germline ends came to 10 bases. This specimen was PBMCs, taken before ibrutinib treatment. The rearrangement links TRBV20-1 to TRBJ2-7; tentative D call: TRBD1 (5 bases). This clonotype was obtained from a human donor with chronic lymphocytic leukemia. The CDR3 sequence: CSATPGIEQYF. CDR3 nucleotide sequence: TGCAGTGCTACCCCAGGGATCGAGCAGTACTTC.